The TCR beta chain described here comes from a study of T cell repertoires in cytomegalovirus infection. Study-wide results and caveats: Summed public TCR beta family frequency identified CMV carriers bearing the relevant HLA.

The V and J ends lost 2 bases and 1 base, in that order; junction bases with no gene match: 5. This CDR3 comprises 15 residues. CDR1 DFQATT and CDR2 SNEGSKA come from the germline V gene (reference sequence). Notes on this clonotype: Its target is unknown.

Each CDR3 protein gets one entry after TCRdb re-called the reads with MiXCR. Of about 190,000 distinct CDR3 sequences in the sample, approximately 9.6% were seen once. The clonotype originates from a human donor in good health (CMV status not recorded). Some clones in this sample may be carry-over from other donors' samples. The J gene is TRBJ2-5, the V gene TRBV20-1, with TRBD1 matching over 9 bases. The source material was PBMCs. This CDR3 is CSARTGTGIQETQYF. In nucleotides, the CDR3 is TGCAGTGCTAGAACCGGGACAGGGATCCAAGAGACCCAGTACTTC.